This T cell receptor (beta chain) was obtained from a study of siplizumab effects on memory and regulatory T cells. Whole-study findings and limits: The study found that siplizumab significantly reduced alloreactive sequences traceable to unstimulated CD4+ memory cells.

This CDR3 comprises 14 residues. The V and J ends lost 1 base and 1 base respectively, with 7 bases between them. Per the germline V gene, CDR1 is SGHNT and CDR2 is YYREEE (reference sequence). Here immunoSEQ multiplex PCR was the method, and the copy in TCRdb shows in-frame clones only, minus some. The sample contains 100,000 or so clones, about 92% of which appear only once. Note on this clone: The antigen is not known.

The chain employs TRBV5-4 and TRBJ2-3; possible D gene TRBD2, 5 bases. The source is a human donor in good health. Sequenced sample: CD4+ T cells sorted from blood. The CDR3 protein is CASSLRGGTDTQYF. CDR3 sequence (DNA): TGTGCCAGCAGCTTGCGGGGAGGCACAGATACGCAGTATTTT.